Reported below is one T cell receptor (beta chain). Its antigen is not identified. Trimming shortened V by 4 bases and J by 4 bases, and 12 bases separated the two germline ends. This CDR3 is built from 13 residues. Germline CDR1 and CDR2: SGHRS and YFSETQ. The data originate from a study of cytomegalovirus exposure and HLA in healthy donors. General study points: The authors enumerated under 200 TCR beta chains as linked to cytomegalovirus.

The method was immunoSEQ multiplex PCR; TCRdb's version includes in-frame clones alone and lacks a portion of them. The sample holds about 71,000 clones; approximately 94% are singletons and the top ten take approximately 0.99%. This receptor was taken from a woman under 30 in good health and CMV-seronegative. The source material was PBMCs. The chain has TRBV5-1 and TRBJ2-7; D may be TRBD2 (5 bases). CDR3 bases: TGCGCCAGCAGCCTTAAAACGGGGTACGAGCAGTACTTC. It codes for CASSLKTGYEQYF.